These 31 T cell receptor beta chains came from one sample sequenced in a study of blood T cell repertoires in COVID-19. Profiling relied on immunoSEQ multiplex PCR, and the TCRdb table lists in-frame clones only, not all of them. The sample holds under 300,000 clones, 65% to 90% seen once. The sequenced sample consisted of PBMCs or T cells enriched from blood (not recorded which). Source of these receptors: a man aged 18 to 30 who had recovered from COVID-19.

The chain recombines TRBV9 with TRBJ2-2, with D possibly being TRBD2 (7 bases). This CDR3 has 15 amino acids. V was cut by 2 bases and J by 7 bases, with 15 bases left in between. Per germline, CDR1 SGDLS and CDR2 YYNGEE. This chain's CDR3 is CASSVGGRESGELFF. The DNA of the CDR3 is TGTGCCAGCAGCGTCGGGGGGCGGGAAAGCGGGGAGCTGTTTTTT. The full variable domain, rest sourced from reference TRBV9 and TRBJ2-2, is DSGVTQTPKHLITATGQRVTLRCSPRSGDLSVYWYQQSLDQGLQFLIQYYNGEERAKGNILERFSAQQFPDLHSELNLSSLELGDSALYFCASSVGGRESGELFFGEGSRLTVL.

J is TRBJ2-3 and V is TRBV28, with D uncertain. Germline-derived CDR1 and CDR2 are MDHEN and SYDVKM. The CDR3 extends over 15 amino acids. V lost 4 bases, J lost 2 bases, and 13 bases lay in between. CDR3 loop: CASSSRVEHTDTQYF. The CDR3 DNA follows: TGTGCCAGCAGTTCCCGGGTCGAACACACAGATACGCAGTATTTT. The whole variable domain, remainder taken from reference TRBV28 and TRBJ2-3, is DVKVTQSSRYLVKRTGEKVFLECVQDMDHENMFWYRQDPGLGLRLIYFSYDVKMKEKGDIPEGYSVSREKKERFSLILESASTNQTSMYLCASSSRVEHTDTQYFGPGTRLTVL.

CDR3 region: CASSIRGGGTNTEAFF. The CDR3 nucleotides are TGCGCCAGCAGCATTCGTGGGGGAGGTACGAACACTGAAGCTTTCTTT. The chain has TRBV5-1 and TRBJ1-1; possible D gene TRBD1, 5 bases. This CDR3 is 16 amino acids long. Per the germline V gene, CDR1 is SGHRS and CDR2 is YFSETQ. Trimming left V 4 bases short and J 1 base short, with 17 bases between.

The V gene is TRBV6-5, the J gene TRBJ1-5, with D unclear. V was pared by 2 bases and J by 6 bases, with 8 bases between. The length of the CDR3 is 13 residues. Germline values: CDR1 MNHEY, CDR2 SVGAGI. The CDR3 reads CASSYRRIQPQHF. The CDR3 DNA reads TGTGCCAGCAGTTACAGGCGGATTCAGCCCCAGCATTTT.

CDR3 sequence reads: CAWNGQGAGSNQPQHF. As DNA, the CDR3 is TGTGCCTGGAACGGACAGGGGGCTGGTAGCAATCAGCCCCAGCATTTT. The J gene is TRBJ1-5, the V gene TRBV30; 11 bases are shared with TRBD1. Germline-derived CDR1 and CDR2 are GTSNPN and SVGIG (reference sequence). After removal of 4 bases from V and 0 bases from J, the junction contained 5 bases not matched to a gene. The CDR3 has 16 amino acids.

A remark on this clone: Other DNA sequences in this sample translate to the same CDR3. The chain carries TRBV28 and TRBJ1-2, with unresolved D. Trimming removed 4 bases from V and 6 bases from J, with 3 bases in between. CDR3 length equals 10 residues. CDR1 is MDHEN, CDR2 SYDVKM, per germline. Here the CDR3 reads CASSSDGYTF. In nucleotides, the CDR3 is TGTGCCAGCAGTTCCGATGGCTACACCTTC.

The rearrangement uses TRBV6-5 and TRBJ1-1; unclear D gene. This CDR3 region has 11 residues. Germline V gene lookup returns CDR1 MNHEY and CDR2 SVGAGI. V gave up 9 bases and J gave up 1 base, with 6 bases separating them. The CDR3: CASIRNTEAFF. The CDR3 DNA sequence: TGTGCCAGTATTAGGAACACTGAAGCTTTCTTT.

The chain employs TRBV19 and TRBJ2-1; unclear D gene. From germline, CDR1 is LNHDA and CDR2 SQIVND (reference sequence). Trimming left V 6 bases short and J 2 bases short, with 20 bases between. The CDR3 spans 17 residues. For the CDR3, the DNA is TGTGCCAGTAGCCAGCCGACTCGCTCTCCAACCTACAATGAGCAGTTCTTC. It specifies CASSQPTRSPTYNEQFF.

CDR3 residues: CASSFGQSGNTIYF. The CDR3 bases are TGTGCCAGTAGCTTCGGACAGTCTGGAAACACCATATATTTT. This rearrangement joins TRBV19 to TRBJ1-3; maybe TRBD1 (6 bases). CDR1 and CDR2 from the germline V gene are LNHDA and SQIVND (reference sequence). V lost 6 bases and J lost 1, with 10 bases in between. The CDR3 has 14 residues.

This clone was picked up one time. CDR3 region: CASSYSILGTDTQYF. The CDR3 DNA reads TGTGCCAGCAGTTACTCGATCCTCGGGACAGATACGCAGTATTTT. The chain carries TRBV6-5 and TRBJ2-3; D gene unclear. CDR3 length: 15 amino acids. Germline-derived CDR1 and CDR2 are MNHEY and SVGAGI. Trimming pared 0 bases from V and 3 bases from J, leaving 10 bases between.

The V and J genes are TRBV10-1 and TRBJ2-3; D is possibly TRBD2 (5 bases). The germline V and J ends were trimmed by 4 bases and 1 base, with 15 bases remaining between them. Per the germline V gene, CDR1 is WNHNN and CDR2 is SYGVQD (reference sequence). This CDR3 comprises 16 residues. The CDR3 region is CASSVRRAGGTDTQYF. The DNA of the CDR3 is TGCGCCAGCAGTGTCAGAAGGGCCGGGGGCACAGATACGCAGTATTTT.

This clone was recorded a few times. J is TRBJ2-5 and V is TRBV10-3, with TRBD2 identical over 9 bases. V lost 10 bases, J lost 2 bases, and 8 bases stayed unmatched. CDR3 length: 14 residues. Looked up from germline, CDR1 is ENHRY and CDR2 is SYGVKD. This chain's CDR3 is CATVAGVGQETQYF. For the CDR3, the DNA is TGTGCCACCGTAGCGGGAGTAGGGCAAGAGACCCAGTACTTC.

This chain connects TRBV6-5 to TRBJ2-7, with a tentative D call TRBD1 (5 bases). Germline-derived CDR1 and CDR2 are MNHEY and SVGAGI. This CDR3 has 14 amino acids. The V gene lost 6 bases and the J gene lost 5 bases, with 17 bases spanning the gap. The CDR3 DNA is TGTGCCAGCAGGACAGTGTTGACGGAGCACGAGCAGTACTTC. This codes for CASRTVLTEHEQYF.

This chain connects TRBV6-6 to TRBJ2-5; D might be TRBD2 (5 bases). Germline V gives CDR1 MNHNY, CDR2 SVGAGI (reference sequence). The ends were cut back, 7 bases at V and 5 bases at J, with 26 bases in the middle. The CDR3 length is 17 residues. This chain's CDR3 is CASTPSTASPRFETQYF. CDR3 DNA: TGTGCCAGCACTCCATCGACGGCTAGCCCTCGATTCGAGACCCAGTACTTC.

The chain uses TRBV18 and TRBJ1-2; D is perhaps TRBD1 (5 bases). V was clipped by 1 base and J by 0 bases, with 12 bases between them. The CDR3 consists of 16 residues. Germline CDR1 KGHSH, CDR2 LQKENI. The CDR3 loop is CASSPQAGGANYGYTF. CDR3 DNA sequence: TGTGCCAGCTCACCACAGGCCGGGGGAGCTAACTATGGCTACACCTTC.

This clone showed up just once. V usage is TRBV7-8 and J usage is TRBJ2-2; D not certain. V was shortened by 5 bases and J by 5 bases, with 18 bases between the two germline ends. Germline V lookup: CDR1 SGHVS, CDR2 FQNEAQ. CDR3 size: 16 residues. As DNA, the CDR3 is TGTGCCAGCAGCCCTAGTGCAGTTAGGTCAACCGGGGAGCTGTTTTTT. The encoded protein is CASSPSAVRSTGELFF.

The V and J genes are TRBV10-1 and TRBJ2-1; 9 bases are a match to TRBD2. The CDR3 loop spans 14 amino acids. Germline trimming cut 6 bases from V and 13 bases from J; bases unmatched to any gene: 13. Germline values: CDR1 WNHNN, CDR2 SYGVQD (reference sequence). The CDR3 DNA reads TGCGCCAGCAGCCGAACTAGCGGGCAACCCATTCAGTTCTTC. This translates into CASSRTSGQPIQFF.

The V and J genes are TRBV11-2 and TRBJ1-1; perhaps TRBD1 as D (5 bases). Germline assignment: CDR1 SGHAT and CDR2 FQNNGV. The V end lost 4 bases, the J end lost 1 base, and 7 bases lay between the germline ends. The CDR3 extends over 13 amino acids. CDR3 coding DNA: TGTGCCAGCAGCTCGCAGGGGAACACTGAAGCTTTCTTT. The encoded protein is CASSSQGNTEAFF.

This clone was detected many times. The chain links TRBV3-1 (or the pseudogene TRBV3-2) to TRBJ2-7, with 7 bases that match TRBD2. V shed 3 bases and J 5 bases; nucleotides not matched to a gene: 7. The germline gives CDR1 LGHDT, CDR2 YNNKEL (reference sequence). The CDR3 loop spans 14 amino acids. CDR3: CASSQGRESDEQYF. For the CDR3, the DNA is TGTGCCAGCAGCCAGGGGCGGGAGTCGGACGAGCAGTACTTC.

The rearrangement joins TRBV5-1 to TRBJ1-5, with 9 nucleotides matching TRBD1. The J segment lost 6 bases and the V segment lost 1 base, leaving 2 bases of the junction unmatched. CDR1 is SGHRS and CDR2 is YFSETQ in the germline V gene. The CDR3 consists of 14 residues. The CDR3 here is CASSLTGGVQPQHF. DNA of the CDR3: TGCGCCAGCAGCTTGACAGGGGGCGTTCAGCCCCAGCATTTT.

V gene TRBV4-1 combines with J gene TRBJ1-5; the match to TRBD1 covers 7 bases. CDR1 and CDR2 from the germline V gene are MGHRA and YSYEKL. The length of the CDR3 is 16 residues. The V and J ends lost 0 bases and 7 bases, in that order; junction bases with no gene match: 9. The CDR3 bases are TGCGCCAGCAGCCAAGAGGGAAGTGACAGGGCCCAGCCCCAGCATTTT. Protein: CASSQEGSDRAQPQHF.

The chain recombines TRBV3-1 (or the pseudogene TRBV3-2) with TRBJ1-1; D is possibly TRBD1 (5 bases). Germline CDR1 reads LGHDT; CDR2 reads YNNKEL (reference sequence). Trimming stripped 3 bases from V and 1 base from J, with 12 bases between. There are 15 residues in the CDR3. The CDR3 loop is CASSHGGTANTEAFF. The CDR3 nucleotides read TGTGCCAGCAGCCATGGGGGGACGGCGAACACTGAAGCTTTCTTT.

The chain recombines TRBV5-1 with TRBJ1-4; 8 bases match TRBD1. CDR1 and CDR2 (germline): SGHRS, YFSETQ. Losses at the gene ends were 0 bases for V and 2 bases for J; bases not matched to a gene: 9. The CDR3 has 18 amino acids. CDR3 DNA: TGCGCCAGCAGCTTGGGACAGGGGCCGCAGGGTACTAATGAAAAACTGTTTTTT. Translating it yields CASSLGQGPQGTNEKLFF.

CDR3 bases: TGTGCCTGGAGTGTACTTCGGACTGAGCTTCACTCTGGGGCCAACGTCCTGACTTTC. Its protein is CAWSVLRTELHSGANVLTF. The rearrangement uses TRBV30 and TRBJ2-6, with D perhaps matching TRBD2 (5 bases). The length of the CDR3 is 19 residues. CDR1 and CDR2 from the germline V gene are GTSNPN and SVGIG (reference sequence). The ends were cut back, 0 bases at V and 0 bases at J, with 18 bases in the middle.

The chain couples TRBV6-5 to TRBJ2-7, with TRBD2 identical over 14 bases. Germline CDR1 MNHEY, CDR2 SVGAGI. J lost 5 bases, V lost 6 bases, and 3 bases had no gene match. The CDR3 spans 14 residues. CDR3: CASSGTSGSDEQYF. The CDR3 bases are TGTGCCAGCAGCGGGACTAGCGGGAGTGACGAGCAGTACTTC.

This clone was picked up a small number of times. This chain joins TRBV7-8 and TRBJ2-7; 9 bases fit TRBD1. Germline values: CDR1 SGHVS, CDR2 FQNEAQ. J gave up 7 bases and V 4 bases, and 5 bases lay outside the gene matches. The CDR3 loop spans 13 amino acids. CDR3 in amino acids: CASSSGTGWEQYF. CDR3 nucleotides: TGTGCCAGCAGCTCCGGGACAGGGTGGGAGCAGTACTTC.

This sequence joins TRBV25-1 and TRBJ1-1; TRBD1 matches at 9 bases. The J segment lost 0 bases and the V segment lost 4 bases, leaving 0 bases of the junction unmatched. The germline CDR1 and CDR2 sequences are MGHDK and SYGVNS. This CDR3 contains 14 residues. The CDR3 DNA is TGTGCCAGCAGTGGGACAGGGGTGAACACTGAAGCTTTCTTT. This encodes CASSGTGVNTEAFF.

This clone was picked up a small number of times. J is TRBJ1-6 and V is TRBV30; the D is unclear. The CDR3 extends over 16 amino acids. CDR1 is GTSNPN and CDR2 is SVGIG in the germline V gene (reference sequence). The ends were cut back, 3 bases at V and 0 bases at J, with 12 bases in the middle. This CDR3 is CAWRYAGASYNSPLHF. Here the CDR3 DNA reads TGTGCCTGGAGGTATGCGGGCGCCTCCTATAATTCACCCCTCCACTTT.

V usage is TRBV10-2 and J usage is TRBJ2-1; 13 bases align to TRBD2. Germline CDR1 WSHSY, CDR2 SAAADI. With 2 bases clipped from V and 10 bases from J, the junction kept 5 bases outside the gene matches. CDR3 length equals 15 residues. This chain's CDR3 is CASSEPGTSGKEQFF. The CDR3, as DNA: TGCGCCAGCAGTGAGCCTGGGACTAGCGGGAAAGAGCAGTTCTTC.

The CDR3 sequence is CASSLFTGLADTGELFF. For the CDR3, the DNA is TGTGCCAGCAGCTTATTCACGGGACTAGCGGATACCGGGGAGCTGTTTTTT. The gene calls are TRBV11-3 and TRBJ2-2; 11 bases are a match to TRBD2. The CDR3 consists of 17 residues. Germline CDR1 and CDR2: SGHNT and YENEEA. J lost 5 bases, V lost 2 bases, and 7 bases had no gene match.

The V call is TRBV9, the J call TRBJ1-2, with D uncertain. This CDR3 spans 12 amino acids. In germline, CDR1 is SGDLS, CDR2 YYNGEE. Trimming removed 3 bases at V and 8 bases at J, with 11 bases between. The CDR3: CASSGFPGGYTF. DNA of the CDR3: TGTGCCAGCAGCGGTTTTCCGGGGGGCTACACCTTC.